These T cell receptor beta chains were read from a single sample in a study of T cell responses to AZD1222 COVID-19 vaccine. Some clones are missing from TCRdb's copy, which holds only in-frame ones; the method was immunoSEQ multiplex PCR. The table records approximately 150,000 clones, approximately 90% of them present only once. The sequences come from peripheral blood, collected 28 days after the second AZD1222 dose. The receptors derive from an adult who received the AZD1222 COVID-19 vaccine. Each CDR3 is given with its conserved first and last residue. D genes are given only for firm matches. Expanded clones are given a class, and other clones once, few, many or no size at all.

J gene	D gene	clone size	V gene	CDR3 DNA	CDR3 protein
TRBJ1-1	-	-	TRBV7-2	TGTGCCAGCAGCTTAGGACAGCCCACTGAAGCTTTCTTT	CASSLGQPTEAFF
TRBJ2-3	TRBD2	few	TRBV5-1	TGCGCCAGCAACCTCGTTGGGACTAGCGGGAGGGCTACAGATACGCAGTATTTT	CASNLVGTSGRATDTQYF
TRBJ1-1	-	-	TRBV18	TGTGCCAGCTCACCGCGGGACAACAGTGAAGCTTTCTTT	CASSPRDNSEAFF
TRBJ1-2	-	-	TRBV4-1	TGCGCCAGCAGCCAAGAGGCTTCGGGGATTGGGGGTGGCTACACCTTC	CASSQEASGIGGGYTF
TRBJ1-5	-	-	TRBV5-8	TGTGCCAGTCAGCCGCCTGAGTGGGTCAATCAGCCCCAGCATTTT	CASQPPEWVNQPQHF
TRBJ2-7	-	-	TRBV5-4	TGTGCCAGCAGCTTAGGATGGGACCCTACGAAGCAGTACTTC	CASSLGWDPTKQYF
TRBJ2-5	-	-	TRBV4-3	TGCGCCAGCAGCCAAGATGAGGGAGAGACCCAGTACTTC	CASSQDEGETQYF
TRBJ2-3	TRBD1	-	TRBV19	TGTGCCAGTAGTCTACAGGGGTCCGTGAGTATCACAGATACGCAGTATTTT	CASSLQGSVSITDTQYF
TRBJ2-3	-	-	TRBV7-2	TGTGCCAGCAGCACTACTGCCGAGGGTACGCAGTATTTT	CASSTTAEGTQYF
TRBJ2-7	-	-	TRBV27	TGTGCCAGCAGTTTATTGCAGGGCGTCTCCTACGAGCAGTACTTC	CASSLLQGVSYEQYF
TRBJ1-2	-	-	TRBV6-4	TGTGCCAGCAGCCCGGGACCGCGGTCTATGGGCTACACCTTC	CASSPGPRSMGYTF
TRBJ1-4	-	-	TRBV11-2	TGTGCCAGCAGCCCACAGGGTATTATACTGTTTTTT	CASSPQGIILFF
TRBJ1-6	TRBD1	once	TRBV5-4	TGTGCCAGCAGCCCTGCGGGGACAGGGGGTTCACCCCTCCACTTT	CASSPAGTGGSPLHF
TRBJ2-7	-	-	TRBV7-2	TGTGCCAGCAGCTTAGCTAATAGCGCCTACGAGCAGTACTTC	CASSLANSAYEQYF
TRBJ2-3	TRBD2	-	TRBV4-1	TGCGCCAGCAGCCAGGTCAGTAGCGGGGAAGATACGCAGTATTTT	CASSQVSSGEDTQYF
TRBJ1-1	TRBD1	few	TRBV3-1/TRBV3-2	TGTGCCAGCAGCCTACAGGGGAGAGGCACTGAAGCTTTCTTT	CASSLQGRGTEAFF
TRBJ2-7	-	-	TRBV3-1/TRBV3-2	TGTGCCAGCAGCCGCGACAGGGAGGGCGAGCAGTACTTC	CASSRDREGEQYF
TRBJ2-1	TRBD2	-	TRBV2	TGTGCCAGCACCGGACTAGCGGGCCCTAACAATGAGCAGTTCTTC	CASTGLAGPNNEQFF
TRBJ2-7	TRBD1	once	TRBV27	TGTGCCAGCAGTTCGGGACAGTATCTACGGGAGCAGTACTTC	CASSSGQYLREQYF
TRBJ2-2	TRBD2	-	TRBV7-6	TGTGCCAGCAGCTTCACTAGCGGTTTGAACACCGGGGAGCTGTTTTTT	CASSFTSGLNTGELFF
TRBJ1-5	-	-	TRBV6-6	TGTGCCAGCAGTCCGGGACAAAGCAATCAGCCCCAGCATTTT	CASSPGQSNQPQHF
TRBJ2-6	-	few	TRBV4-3	TGCGCCAGCAGCCAAGACCGCCCAGAGAGCTCTGGGGCCAACGTCCTGACTTTC	CASSQDRPESSGANVLTF
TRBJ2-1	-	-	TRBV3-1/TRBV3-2	TGTGCCAGCAGCCTAGGGGGTGAGCAGTTCTTC	CASSLGGEQFF
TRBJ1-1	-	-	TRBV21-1	TGTGCCAGCAGCAAAGGGGGAGCGAACACTGAAGCTTTCTTT	CASSKGGANTEAFF
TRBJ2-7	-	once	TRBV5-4	TGTGCCAGCAGCTTGGCAGGGGCCCACGAGCAGTACTTC	CASSLAGAHEQYF
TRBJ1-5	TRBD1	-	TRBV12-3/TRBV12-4	TGTGCCAGCAGTTGGGACAGGGGACAGCCCCAGCATTTT	CASSWDRGQPQHF
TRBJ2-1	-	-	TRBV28	TGTGCCAGCAGTCTGGAACCCCCAGGCAATGAGCAGTTCTTC	CASSLEPPGNEQFF
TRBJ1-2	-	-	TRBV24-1	TGTGCCACCAGTGATCCGACCGGGACCCGCGGCCATGGCTACACCTTC	CATSDPTGTRGHGYTF
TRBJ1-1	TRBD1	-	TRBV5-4	TGTGCCAGCAGCCGAACAAGGACAGGGTTTATCACTGAAGCTTTCTTT	CASSRTRTGFITEAFF
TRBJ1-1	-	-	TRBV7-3	TGTGCCAGCAGCCCCGCGGCAGGCACTGAAGCTTTCTTT	CASSPAAGTEAFF
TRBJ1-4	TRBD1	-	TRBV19	TGTGCCAGTAGTGCCGACAGGGAACATGAAAAACTGTTTTTT	CASSADREHEKLFF
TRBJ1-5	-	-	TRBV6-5	TGTGCCAGCACCGCGGTGGAAATTGGAAATCAGCCCCAGCATTTT	CASTAVEIGNQPQHF
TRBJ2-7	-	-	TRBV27	TGTGCCAGCAGTCCGGGACTTCTCTACGAGCAGTACTTC	CASSPGLLYEQYF
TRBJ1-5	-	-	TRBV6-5	TGTGCCAGCAGGGAGGACAGTTATAGCAATCAGCCCCAGCATTTT	CASREDSYSNQPQHF
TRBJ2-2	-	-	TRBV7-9	TGTGCCAGCAGCTCCTTGGGACCAAACACCGGGGAGCTGTTTTTT	CASSSLGPNTGELFF
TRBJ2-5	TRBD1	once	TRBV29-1	TGCAGCGGCGGATCATATGACAGGGGGACTGAGACCCAGTACTTC	CSGGSYDRGTETQYF
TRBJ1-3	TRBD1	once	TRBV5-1	TGCGCCAGCAGCTTAGGGGGCGCTGGAAACACCATATATTTT	CASSLGGAGNTIYF
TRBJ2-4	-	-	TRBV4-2	TGTGCCAGCAGCGCCGGGACACCAGGATGGAACATTCAGTACTTC	CASSAGTPGWNIQYF
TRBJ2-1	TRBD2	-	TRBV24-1	TGTGCCACCACAACGCCCGGACTAGCTAATGAGCAGTTCTTC	CATTTPGLANEQFF
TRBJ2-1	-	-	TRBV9	TGTGCCAGCAGCGCCCGGGACTCCTACAATGAGCAGTTCTTC	CASSARDSYNEQFF
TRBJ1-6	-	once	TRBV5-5	TGTGCCAGCAGCAACGGGGGGGGGATGAATTCACCCCTCCACTTT	CASSNGGGMNSPLHF
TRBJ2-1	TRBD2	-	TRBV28	TGTGCCAGCAGTCTATCTAGCGGGGTCTACAATGAGCAGTTCTTC	CASSLSSGVYNEQFF